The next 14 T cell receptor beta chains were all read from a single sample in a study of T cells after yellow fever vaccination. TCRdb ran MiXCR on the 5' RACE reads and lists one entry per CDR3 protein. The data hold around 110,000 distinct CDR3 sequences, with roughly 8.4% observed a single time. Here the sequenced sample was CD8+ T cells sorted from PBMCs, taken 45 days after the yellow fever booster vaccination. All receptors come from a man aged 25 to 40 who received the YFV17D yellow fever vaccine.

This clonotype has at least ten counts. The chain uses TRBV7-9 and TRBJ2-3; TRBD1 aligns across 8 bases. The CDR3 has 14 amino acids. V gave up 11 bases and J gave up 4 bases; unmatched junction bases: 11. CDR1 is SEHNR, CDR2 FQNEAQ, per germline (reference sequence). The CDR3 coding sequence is TGTGCCTCGAAACAGGGGGATGTACCAGATACGCAGTATTTT. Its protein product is CASKQGDVPDTQYF.

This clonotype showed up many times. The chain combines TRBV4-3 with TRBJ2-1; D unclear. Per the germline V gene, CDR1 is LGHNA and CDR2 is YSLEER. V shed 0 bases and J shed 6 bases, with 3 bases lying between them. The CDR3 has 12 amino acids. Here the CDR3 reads CASSQDGNEQFF. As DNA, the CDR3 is TGCGCCAGCAGCCAAGACGGCAATGAGCAGTTCTTC.

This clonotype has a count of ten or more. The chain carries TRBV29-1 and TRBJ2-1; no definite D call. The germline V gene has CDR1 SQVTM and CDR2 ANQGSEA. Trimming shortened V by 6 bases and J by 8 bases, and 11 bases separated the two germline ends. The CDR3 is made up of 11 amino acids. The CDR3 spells CSVDIWDEQFF. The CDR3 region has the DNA TGCAGCGTGGATATATGGGATGAGCAGTTCTTC.

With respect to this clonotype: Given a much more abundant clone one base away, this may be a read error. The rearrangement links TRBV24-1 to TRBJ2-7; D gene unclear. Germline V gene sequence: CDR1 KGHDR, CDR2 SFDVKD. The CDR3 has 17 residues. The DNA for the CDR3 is TGTGCCATCAGTGATTTGCCAGTGAGGTTTCTGAATTGGGAGCAGTACTTC. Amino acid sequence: CAISDLPVRFLNWEQYF.

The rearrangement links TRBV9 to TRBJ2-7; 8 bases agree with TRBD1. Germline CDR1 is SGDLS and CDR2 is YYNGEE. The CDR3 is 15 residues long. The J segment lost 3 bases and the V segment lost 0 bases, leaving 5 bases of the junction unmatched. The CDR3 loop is CASSVESDRVYEQYF. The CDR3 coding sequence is TGTGCCAGCAGCGTAGAGTCGGACAGGGTCTACGAGCAGTACTTC. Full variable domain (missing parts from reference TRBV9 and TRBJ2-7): DSGVTQTPKHLITATGQRVTLRCSPRSGDLSVYWYQQSLDQGLQFLIQYYNGEERAKGNILERFSAQQFPDLHSELNLSSLELGDSALYFCASSVESDRVYEQYFGPGTRLTVT.

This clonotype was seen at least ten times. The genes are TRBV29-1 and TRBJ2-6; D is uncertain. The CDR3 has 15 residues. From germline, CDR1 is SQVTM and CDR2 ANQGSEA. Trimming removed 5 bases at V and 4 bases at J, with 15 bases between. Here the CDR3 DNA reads TGCAGCGTTCTGTCCGTAAATTGGGGGGCCAACGTCCTGACTTTC. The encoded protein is CSVLSVNWGANVLTF.

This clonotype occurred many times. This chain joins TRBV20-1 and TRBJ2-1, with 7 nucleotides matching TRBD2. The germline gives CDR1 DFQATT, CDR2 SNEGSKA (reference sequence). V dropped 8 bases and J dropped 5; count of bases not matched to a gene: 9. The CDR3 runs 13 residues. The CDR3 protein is CSQDSGTNNEQFF. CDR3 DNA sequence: TGCAGTCAGGACTCCGGGACTAACAATGAGCAGTTCTTC.

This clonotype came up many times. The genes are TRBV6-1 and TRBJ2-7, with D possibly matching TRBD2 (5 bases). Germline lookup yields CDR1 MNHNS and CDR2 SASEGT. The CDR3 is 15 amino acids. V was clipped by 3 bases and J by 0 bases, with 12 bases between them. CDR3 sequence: CASSDWTGLSYEQYF. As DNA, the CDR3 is TGTGCCAGCAGTGACTGGACTGGTCTCTCCTACGAGCAGTACTTC.

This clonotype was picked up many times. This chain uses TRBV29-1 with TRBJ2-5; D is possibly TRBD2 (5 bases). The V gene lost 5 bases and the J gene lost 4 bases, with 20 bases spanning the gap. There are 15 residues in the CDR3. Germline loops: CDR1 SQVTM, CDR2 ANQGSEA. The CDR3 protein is CSVYRIGPGSETQYF. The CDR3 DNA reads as TGCAGCGTTTACCGAATAGGTCCGGGGTCAGAGACCCAGTACTTC.

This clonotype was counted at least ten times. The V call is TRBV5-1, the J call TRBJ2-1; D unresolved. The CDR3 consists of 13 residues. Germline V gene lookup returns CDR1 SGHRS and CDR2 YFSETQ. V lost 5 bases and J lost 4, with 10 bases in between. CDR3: CASSSPAYNEQFF. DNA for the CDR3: TGCGCCAGCAGTAGCCCCGCGTACAATGAGCAGTTCTTC.

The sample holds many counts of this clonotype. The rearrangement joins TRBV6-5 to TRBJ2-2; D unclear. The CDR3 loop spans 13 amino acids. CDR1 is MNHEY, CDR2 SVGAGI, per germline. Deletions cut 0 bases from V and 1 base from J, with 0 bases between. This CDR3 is CASSYSNTGELFF. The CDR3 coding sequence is TGTGCCAGCAGTTACTCGAACACCGGGGAGCTGTTTTTT.

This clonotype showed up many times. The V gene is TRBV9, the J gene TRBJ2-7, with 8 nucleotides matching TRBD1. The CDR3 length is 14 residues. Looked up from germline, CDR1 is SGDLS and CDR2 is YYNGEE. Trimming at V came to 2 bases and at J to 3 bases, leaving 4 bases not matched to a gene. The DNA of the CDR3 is TGTGCCAGCAGCGTCTTCGGACAGGGCTACGAGCAGTACTTC. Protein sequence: CASSVFGQGYEQYF.

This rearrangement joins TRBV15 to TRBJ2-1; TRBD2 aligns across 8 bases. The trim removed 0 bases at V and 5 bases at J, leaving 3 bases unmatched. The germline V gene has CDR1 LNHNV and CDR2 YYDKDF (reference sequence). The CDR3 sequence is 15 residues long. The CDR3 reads CATSREDSGNNEQFF. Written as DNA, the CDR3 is TGTGCCACCAGCAGAGAGGATAGCGGGAACAATGAGCAGTTCTTC. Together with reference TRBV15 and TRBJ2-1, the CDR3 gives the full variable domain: DAMVIQNPRYQVTQFGKPVTLSCSQTLNHNVMYWYQQKSSQAPKLLFHYYDKDFNNEADTPDNFQSRRPNTSFCFLDIRSPGLGDTAMYLCATSREDSGNNEQFFGPGTRLTVL.

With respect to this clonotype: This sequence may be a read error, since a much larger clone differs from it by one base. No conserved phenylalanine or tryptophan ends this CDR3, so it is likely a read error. CDR3 sequence reads: CSVREVGEQYS. CDR3 coding DNA: TGCAGCGTGCGGGAGGTGGGCGAGCAGTACTCC. The V call is TRBV29-1, the J call TRBJ2-7; 8 bases fit TRBD2. V shed 6 bases and J 6 bases; nucleotides not matched to a gene: 4. The CDR3 consists of 11 residues. The V gene's germline CDR1 is SQVTM and CDR2 ANQGSEA.